The T cell receptor (beta chain) described here comes from a study of CD8+CD57+ T cells in acquired aplastic anemia. Study information: Quantities of DNA derived from sorted CD4+ and CD8+ cells averaged approximately 3.3 ug.

TCR beta VDJ and CDR3 profiling used genomic DNA as template. One entry per CDR3 protein, called by TCRdb with MiXCR from the reads. The profile shows under 250,000 distinct CDR3 sequences, approximately 65% of them singletons. The CDR3 is made up of 14 amino acids. From germline, CDR1 is MGHRA and CDR2 YSYEKL. The junction had 4 bases not matched to a gene; V was cut back by 0 bases and J by 6 bases. Remarks on this clonotype: What it recognizes is unknown.

Patients selected for sequencing had displayed CD8+CD57+ cell expansion by flow cytometry. Therapy had not been given to patients before blood sampling. General observations from the study: No significant difference in CD8+ Simpson's diversity was found between patients and controls.

Sequencing was performed on sorted CD4+, CD8+, or CD8+CD57+ T cells (not recorded which) from PBMCs. This chain connects TRBV4-1 to TRBJ1-1; 7 nucleotides agree with TRBD1. This TCR was sampled from a human donor with aplastic anemia. CDR3 in DNA: TGCGCCAGCAGCCAAGAAGAGGGGGCCTCTGAAGCTTTCTTT. Its protein product is CASSQEEGASEAFF.